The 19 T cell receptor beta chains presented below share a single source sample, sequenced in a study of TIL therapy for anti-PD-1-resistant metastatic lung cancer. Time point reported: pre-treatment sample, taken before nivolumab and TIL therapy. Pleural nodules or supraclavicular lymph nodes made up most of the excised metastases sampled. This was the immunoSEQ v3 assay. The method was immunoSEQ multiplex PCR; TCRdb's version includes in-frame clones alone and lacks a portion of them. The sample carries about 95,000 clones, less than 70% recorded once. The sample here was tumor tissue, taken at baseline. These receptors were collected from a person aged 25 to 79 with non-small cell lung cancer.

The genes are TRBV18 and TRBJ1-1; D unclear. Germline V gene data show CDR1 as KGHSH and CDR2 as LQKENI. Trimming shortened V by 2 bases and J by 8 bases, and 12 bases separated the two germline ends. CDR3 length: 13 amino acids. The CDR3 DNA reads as TGTGCCAGCTCACCAGGAAGGGAATGGGAAGCTTTCTTT. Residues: CASSPGREWEAFF. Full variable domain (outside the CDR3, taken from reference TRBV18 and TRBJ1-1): NAGVMQNPRHLVRRRGQEARLRCSPMKGHSHVYWYRQLPEEGLKFMVYLQKENIIDESGMPKERFSAEFPKEGPSILRIQQVVRGDSAAYFCASSPGREWEAFFGQGTRLTVV.

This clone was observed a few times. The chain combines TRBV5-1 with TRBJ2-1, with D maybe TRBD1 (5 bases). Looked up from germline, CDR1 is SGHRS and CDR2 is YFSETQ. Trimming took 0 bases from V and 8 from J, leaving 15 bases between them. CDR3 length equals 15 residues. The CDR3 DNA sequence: TGCGCCAGCAGCTTGGCCAGAACCACAGGCCATGAGCAGTTCTTC. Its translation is CASSLARTTGHEQFF.

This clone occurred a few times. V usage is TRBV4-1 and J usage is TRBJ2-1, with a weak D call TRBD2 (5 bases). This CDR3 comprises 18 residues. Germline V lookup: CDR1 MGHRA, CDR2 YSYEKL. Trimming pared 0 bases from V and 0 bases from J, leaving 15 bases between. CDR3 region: CASSQDSITGFSYNEQFF. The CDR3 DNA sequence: TGCGCCAGCAGCCAAGATAGTATTACGGGATTCTCCTACAATGAGCAGTTCTTC.

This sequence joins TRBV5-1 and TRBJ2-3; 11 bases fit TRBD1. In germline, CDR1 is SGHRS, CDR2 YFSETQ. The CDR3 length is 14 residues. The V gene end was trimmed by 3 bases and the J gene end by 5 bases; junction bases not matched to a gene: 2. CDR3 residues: CASSSGTGGDTQYF. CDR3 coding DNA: TGCGCCAGCAGCTCCGGGACAGGGGGAGATACGCAGTATTTT.

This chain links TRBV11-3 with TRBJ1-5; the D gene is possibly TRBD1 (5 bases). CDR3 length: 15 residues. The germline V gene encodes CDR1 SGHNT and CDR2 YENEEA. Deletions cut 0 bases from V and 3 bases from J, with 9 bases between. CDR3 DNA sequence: TGTGCCAGCAGCTTAGAGGGGGGGGACAATCAGCCCCAGCATTTT. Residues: CASSLEGGDNQPQHF.

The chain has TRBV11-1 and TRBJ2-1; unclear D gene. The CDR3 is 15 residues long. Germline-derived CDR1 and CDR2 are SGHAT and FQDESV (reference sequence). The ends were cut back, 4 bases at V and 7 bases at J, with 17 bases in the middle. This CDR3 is CASSSVVLYANEQFF. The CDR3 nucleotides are TGTGCCAGCAGCTCGGTCGTGCTCTATGCGAATGAGCAGTTCTTC.

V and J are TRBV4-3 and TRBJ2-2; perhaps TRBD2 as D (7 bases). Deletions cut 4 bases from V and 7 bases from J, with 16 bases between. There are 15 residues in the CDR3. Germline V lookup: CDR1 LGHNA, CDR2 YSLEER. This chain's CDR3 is CASSRGQRGIGELFF. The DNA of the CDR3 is TGCGCCAGCAGCCGCGGACAGCGGGGTATCGGGGAGCTGTTTTTT.

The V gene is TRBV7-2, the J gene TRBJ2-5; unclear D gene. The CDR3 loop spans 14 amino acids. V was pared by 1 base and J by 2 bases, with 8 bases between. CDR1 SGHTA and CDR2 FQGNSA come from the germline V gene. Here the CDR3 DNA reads TGTGCCAGCAGCTTAGGTCGTTCTCAAGAGACCCAGTACTTC. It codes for CASSLGRSQETQYF.

CDR3 loop: CASSLRTSAMSYNEQFF. The CDR3 coding sequence is TGTGCCAGTAGTCTCAGGACTAGCGCGATGTCCTACAATGAGCAGTTCTTC. The chain recombines TRBV19 with TRBJ2-1, with 9 nucleotides matching TRBD2. This CDR3 is 17 amino acids long. V dropped 5 bases and J dropped 1; count of bases not matched to a gene: 9. Germline V gives CDR1 LNHDA, CDR2 SQIVND (reference sequence).

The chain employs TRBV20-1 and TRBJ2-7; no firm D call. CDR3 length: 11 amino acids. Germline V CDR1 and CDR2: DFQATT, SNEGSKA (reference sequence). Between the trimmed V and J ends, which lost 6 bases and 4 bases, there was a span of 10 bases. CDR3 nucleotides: TGCAGTGCCCGAATCACTTACGAGCAGTACTTC. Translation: CSARITYEQYF.

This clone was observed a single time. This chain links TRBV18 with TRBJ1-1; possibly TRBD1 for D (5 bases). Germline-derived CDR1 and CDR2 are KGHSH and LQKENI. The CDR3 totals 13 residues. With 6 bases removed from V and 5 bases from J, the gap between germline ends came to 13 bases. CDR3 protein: CASSSGWGTEAFF. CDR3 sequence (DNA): TGTGCCAGCTCGTCAGGGTGGGGTACTGAAGCTTTCTTT.

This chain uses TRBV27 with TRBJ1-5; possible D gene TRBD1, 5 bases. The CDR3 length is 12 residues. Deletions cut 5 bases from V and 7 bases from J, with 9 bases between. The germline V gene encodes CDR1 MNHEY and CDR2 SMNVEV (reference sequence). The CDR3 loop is CASSPQGQPQHF. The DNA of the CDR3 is TGTGCCAGCAGTCCCCAGGGCCAGCCCCAGCATTTT.

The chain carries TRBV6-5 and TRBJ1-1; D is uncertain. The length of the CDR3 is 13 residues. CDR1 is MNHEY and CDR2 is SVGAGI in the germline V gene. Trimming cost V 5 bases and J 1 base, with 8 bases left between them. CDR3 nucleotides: TGTGCCAGCAGTCCCCTCCCGAACACTGAAGCTTTCTTT. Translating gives CASSPLPNTEAFF.

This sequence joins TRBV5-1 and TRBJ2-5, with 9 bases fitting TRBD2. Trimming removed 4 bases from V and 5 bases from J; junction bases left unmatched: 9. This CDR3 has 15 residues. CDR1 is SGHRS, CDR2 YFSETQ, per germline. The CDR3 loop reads CASSASSGVYETQYF. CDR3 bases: TGCGCCAGCAGCGCTTCTAGCGGGGTTTATGAGACCCAGTACTTC.

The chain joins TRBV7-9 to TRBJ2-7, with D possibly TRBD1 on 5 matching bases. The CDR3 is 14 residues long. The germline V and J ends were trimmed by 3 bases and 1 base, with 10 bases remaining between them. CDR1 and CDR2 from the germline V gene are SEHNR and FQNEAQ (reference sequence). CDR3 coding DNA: TGTGCCAGCAGCTTGACAAGGGGTTCCTACGAGCAGTACTTC. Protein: CASSLTRGSYEQYF.

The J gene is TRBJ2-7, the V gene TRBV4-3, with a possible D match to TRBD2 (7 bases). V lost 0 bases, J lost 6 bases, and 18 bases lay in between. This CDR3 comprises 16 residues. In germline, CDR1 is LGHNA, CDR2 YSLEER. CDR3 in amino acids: CASSQEVGGAPVEQYF. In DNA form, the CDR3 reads TGCGCCAGCAGCCAAGAGGTGGGGGGGGCCCCGGTCGAGCAGTACTTC.

CDR3 sequence reads: CASSYSGGRVEAFF. The CDR3 coding sequence is TGTGCCAGCAGTTACTCGGGGGGCCGGGTCGAAGCTTTCTTT. V gene TRBV6-2 or TRBV6-3 combines with J gene TRBJ1-1; D possibly corresponds to TRBD1 (6 bases). The V end was cut by 0 bases, the J end by 8 bases, with 13 bases between. CDR1 and CDR2 (germline): MNHEY, SVGEGT. This CDR3 is built from 14 residues.

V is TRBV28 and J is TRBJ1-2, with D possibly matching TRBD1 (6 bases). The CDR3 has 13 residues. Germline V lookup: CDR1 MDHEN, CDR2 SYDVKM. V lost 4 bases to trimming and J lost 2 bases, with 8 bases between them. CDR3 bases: TGTGCCAGCAGTTCAGGGGTCAACTATGGCTACACCTTC. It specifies CASSSGVNYGYTF.

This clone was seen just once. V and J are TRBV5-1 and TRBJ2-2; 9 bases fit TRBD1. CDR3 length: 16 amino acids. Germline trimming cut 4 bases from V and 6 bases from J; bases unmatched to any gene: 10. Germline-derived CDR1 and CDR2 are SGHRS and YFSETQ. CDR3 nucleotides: TGCGCCAGCAGCCTACAGGGGGCAATGGACGCCGGGGAGCTGTTTTTT. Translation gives CASSLQGAMDAGELFF.